The source of this T cell receptor (beta chain) is a study of cytomegalovirus exposure and HLA in healthy donors. Study context: In a later analysis, the 130 or so validation repertoires were reported to have used the same platform as the 650 to 800 first-cohort repertoires.

Profiled with immunoSEQ multiplex PCR; TCRdb holds only in-frame clones, not every one. The sample has 130,000 to 150,000 clones, roughly nine tenths seen once. The study, taken as a whole, reports: It was approximately 150 TCR beta chains that were listed as cytomegalovirus-associated. Rarity held for most TCR sequences, but there were some public TCRs that occurred in many donors.

As concerns this clone: Its antigen is still unknown.

Germline loops: CDR1 SNHLY, CDR2 FYNNEI. The CDR3 has 17 residues. Trimming stripped 2 bases from V and 4 bases from J, with 17 bases between. Donors were drawn from the approximately 120-subject validation cohort, separate from the roughly 700-subject first cohort. What was sequenced was PBMCs. This clonotype was sampled from a woman between 18 and 29 years old in good health and CMV-seropositive. The V call is TRBV2, the J call TRBJ2-2; TRBD1 is a possible D gene (6 bases). This chain's CDR3 is CASSEPFTGSATGELFF. The CDR3 DNA reads as TGTGCCAGCAGTGAACCCTTTACAGGGTCGGCCACCGGGGAGCTGTTTTTT.